One and the same sample provided the 12 T cell receptor beta chains below, sequenced in a study of T cell responses to AZD1222 COVID-19 vaccine. TCRdb's table, derived via immunoSEQ multiplex PCR, lists solely in-frame clones and lacks some. The table lists about 140,000 clones, approximately 86% of them singletons. Specimen: peripheral blood, collected on day 0 of AZD1222 vaccination. The receptors were sampled from an adult in good health.

This chain links TRBV28 with TRBJ1-2; D is unclear. Germline lookup yields CDR1 MDHEN and CDR2 SYDVKM. V lost 6 bases and J 6 bases, leaving 14 bases between the germline ends. The CDR3 covers 13 residues. The CDR3, as DNA: TGTGCCAGCAGGTTGATCGGTTCTCATGGCTACACCTTC. Encoded protein: CASRLIGSHGYTF.

The V and J genes are TRBV7-2 and TRBJ1-5; possible D gene TRBD1, 6 bases. From germline, CDR1 is SGHTA and CDR2 FQGNSA. CDR3 length: 13 amino acids. V gave up 4 bases and J gave up 11 bases, with 15 bases separating them. The CDR3 bases are TGTGCCAGCAGCTCTGCAGGGGCTATAGCCCAGCATTTT. Protein: CASSSAGAIAQHF.

The CDR3 here is CAWSVQGADTQYF. The CDR3 nucleotides read TGTGCCTGGAGTGTACAGGGGGCGGATACGCAGTATTTT. The V gene is TRBV30, the J gene TRBJ2-3, with 9 bases lining up with TRBD1. Per germline, CDR1 GTSNPN and CDR2 SVGIG (reference sequence). There are 13 residues in the CDR3. With 0 bases clipped from V and 6 bases from J, the junction kept 1 base outside the gene matches.

The V and J genes are TRBV6-2 or TRBV6-3 and TRBJ2-5; 13 bases align to TRBD2. Germline lookup yields CDR1 MNHEY and CDR2 SVGEGT. Trimming removed 0 bases from V and 3 bases from J; junction bases left unmatched: 7. The CDR3 covers 18 residues. DNA of the CDR3: TGTGCCAGCAGTTACTCACTAGCGGGAGGGCCGTTGGAAGAGACCCAGTACTTC. This gives the protein CASSYSLAGGPLEETQYF.

J is TRBJ2-5 and V is TRBV5-4; 7 nucleotides agree with TRBD2. CDR1 is SGHNT, CDR2 YYREEE, per germline (reference sequence). This CDR3 region has 15 residues. The ends lost 4 bases at V and 2 bases at J; junction bases unmatched: 8. As DNA, the CDR3 is TGTGCCAGCAGCACCCCCGGGACTACTCAAGAGACCCAGTACTTC. This translates into CASSTPGTTQETQYF.

The chain joins TRBV9 to TRBJ1-1, with D possibly being TRBD1 (5 bases). The CDR3 loop spans 13 amino acids. The ends were cut back, 3 bases at V and 11 bases at J, with 17 bases in the middle. The V gene's germline CDR1 is SGDLS and CDR2 YYNGEE. The CDR3 loop reads CASSGGLLRDAFF. CDR3 nucleotides: TGTGCCAGCAGCGGGGGACTATTAAGGGACGCTTTCTTT. Full variable domain (missing parts from reference TRBV9 and TRBJ1-1): DSGVTQTPKHLITATGQRVTLRCSPRSGDLSVYWYQQSLDQGLQFLIQYYNGEERAKGNILERFSAQQFPDLHSELNLSSLELGDSALYFCASSGGLLRDAFFGQGTRLTVV.

V gene TRBV7-9 combines with J gene TRBJ2-5; 9 bases line up with TRBD2. Trimming took 5 bases from V and 5 from J; bases not matched to a gene: 12. The germline V gene encodes CDR1 SEHNR and CDR2 FQNEAQ (reference sequence). The CDR3 contains 16 residues. CDR3 bases: TGTGCCAGCAGCCCCGTCTTAGCGGGAGAAGTGGAGACCCAGTACTTC. As protein: CASSPVLAGEVETQYF.

CDR3 DNA sequence: TGTGCCAGCAGCCCGAGGACTAGCGGGAGGGCCGTGTTCACAGATACGCAGTATTTT. Its translation: CASSPRTSGRAVFTDTQYF. J is TRBJ2-3 and V is TRBV11-2, with TRBD2 identical over 15 bases. The CDR3 length is 19 residues. V dropped 5 bases and J dropped 2; count of bases not matched to a gene: 11. The germline CDR1 and CDR2 sequences are SGHAT and FQNNGV.

The chain links TRBV7-2 to TRBJ1-5; D unresolved. The CDR3 runs 14 residues. Germline CDR1 is SGHTA and CDR2 is FQGNSA. V was shortened by 0 bases and J by 1 base, with 4 bases between the two germline ends. The CDR3 reads CASSLAASNQPQHF. CDR3 coding DNA: TGTGCCAGCAGCTTAGCGGCGAGCAATCAGCCCCAGCATTTT.

In regard to this clone: An end of the junction differs from the germline gene, which may be a read error. This chain joins TRBV2 and TRBJ2-5; D gene unclear. Germline CDR1 and CDR2: SNHLY and FYNNEI. CDR3 length: 12 amino acids. CDR3 sequence reads: CASSEDQGTQYF. In DNA, the CDR3 is TGTGCCAGCAGTGAGGACCAAGGGACCCAGTACTTC.

This clone appeared once. The rearrangement uses TRBV7-9 and TRBJ2-7; D tentatively fits TRBD1 or TRBD2 (6 bases each). Trimming took 7 bases from V and 0 from J, leaving 13 bases between them. Germline V gene lookup returns CDR1 SEHNR and CDR2 FQNEAQ (reference sequence). The CDR3 spans 14 residues. CDR3: CASILGGTSYEQYF. CDR3 in DNA: TGTGCCAGCATTTTAGGGGGGACCTCCTACGAGCAGTACTTC.

The J gene is TRBJ1-4, the V gene TRBV19; D not certain. Between the trimmed V and J ends, which lost 3 bases and 4 bases, there was a span of 12 bases. The germline gives CDR1 LNHDA, CDR2 SQIVND (reference sequence). The CDR3 runs 15 residues. CDR3 sequence: CASSMAWESNEKLFF. The CDR3 bases are TGTGCCAGTAGTATGGCGTGGGAGAGTAATGAAAAACTGTTTTTT.